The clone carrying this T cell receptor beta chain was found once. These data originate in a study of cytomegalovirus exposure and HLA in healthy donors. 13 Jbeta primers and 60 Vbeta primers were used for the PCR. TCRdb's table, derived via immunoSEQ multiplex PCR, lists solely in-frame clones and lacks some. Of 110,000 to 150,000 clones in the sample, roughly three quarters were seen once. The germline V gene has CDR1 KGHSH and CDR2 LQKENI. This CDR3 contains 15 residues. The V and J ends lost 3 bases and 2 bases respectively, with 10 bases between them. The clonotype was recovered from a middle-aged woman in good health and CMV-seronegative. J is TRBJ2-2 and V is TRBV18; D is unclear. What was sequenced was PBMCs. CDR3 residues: CASSPPNPNTGELFF. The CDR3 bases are TGTGCCAGCTCACCCCCTAACCCTAACACCGGGGAGCTGTTTTTT.